A single TCR beta chain is shown here with its context. Methods used by the authors: Amplified reference gene primers provided the basis for estimating nucleated cell counts. The repertoire was sequenced with immunoSEQ multiplex PCR; TCRdb's copy has only in-frame clones and lacks some. V and J calls plus clone size are reproduced from that table; the DNA served to infer D and trimming. The repertoire holds under 250,000 clones, with 75% to 90% as singletons. The entry originates in a study of blood T cell repertoires in COVID-19. Study-wide background: The analysed material was cDNA or gDNA that came from T cells, B-cell-depleted T cells, or PBMCs.

The sequence derives from a woman in her forties with acute or convalescent COVID-19. The sequenced sample consisted of peripheral blood.

The CDR3 DNA reads as TGCAGCGTGTCCGGGACAGGGGACAATCAGCCCCAGCATTTT. Its protein is CSVSGTGDNQPQHF. This rearrangement joins TRBV29-1 to TRBJ1-5; 10 nucleotides agree with TRBD1. This CDR3 comprises 14 residues. CDR1 SQVTM and CDR2 ANQGSEA come from the germline V gene. Trimming removed 6 bases from V and 3 bases from J; junction bases left unmatched: 5.